This T cell receptor beta chain comes out of a study of Ad26.COV2.S vaccination and SARS-CoV-2 variants. The sample's treatment: roughly 20 received Ad26.COV2.S at low or high dose, single or two shots; roughly five received placebo; per-sample allocation not given. All samples were drawn on day 63, counting from the first vaccine or placebo injection. Germline-derived CDR1 and CDR2 are SGHTA and FQGNSA. The trim removed 2 bases at V and 1 base at J, leaving 4 bases unmatched. This CDR3 has 15 residues. TCRdb's table, derived via immunoSEQ multiplex PCR, lists solely in-frame clones and lacks some. The sample holds 430,000 or so clones, more than 80% seen once.

This TCR came from a person aged 18-60 years who received the Ad26.COV2.S COVID-19 vaccine or a placebo. The sample was peripheral blood, taken in a trial of Ad26.COV2.S vaccine versus placebo. This chain uses TRBV7-2 with TRBJ1-2; 7 bases agree with TRBD1. The CDR3 spells CASSLTTGSNYGYTF. The DNA for the CDR3 is TGTGCCAGCAGCTTAACGACAGGGAGTAACTATGGCTACACCTTC.